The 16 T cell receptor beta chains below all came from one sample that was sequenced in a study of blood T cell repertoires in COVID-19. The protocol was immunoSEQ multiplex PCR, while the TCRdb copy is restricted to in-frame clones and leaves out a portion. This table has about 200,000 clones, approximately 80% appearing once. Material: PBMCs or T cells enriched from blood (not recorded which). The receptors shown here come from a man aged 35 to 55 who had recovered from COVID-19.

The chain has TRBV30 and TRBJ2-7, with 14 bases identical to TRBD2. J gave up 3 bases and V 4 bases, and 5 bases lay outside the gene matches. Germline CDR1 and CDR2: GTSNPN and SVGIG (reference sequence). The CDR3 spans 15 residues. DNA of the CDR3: TGTGCCTGGACCGTTGGACTAGCGGGAGGCTACGAGCAGTACTTC. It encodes CAWTVGLAGGYEQYF.

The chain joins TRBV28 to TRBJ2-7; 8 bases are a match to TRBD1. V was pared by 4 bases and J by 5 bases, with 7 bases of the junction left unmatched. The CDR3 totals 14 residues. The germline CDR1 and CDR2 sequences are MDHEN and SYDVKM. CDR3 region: CASSWTGSSHEQYF. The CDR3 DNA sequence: TGTGCCAGCAGTTGGACAGGGAGCAGTCACGAGCAGTACTTC.

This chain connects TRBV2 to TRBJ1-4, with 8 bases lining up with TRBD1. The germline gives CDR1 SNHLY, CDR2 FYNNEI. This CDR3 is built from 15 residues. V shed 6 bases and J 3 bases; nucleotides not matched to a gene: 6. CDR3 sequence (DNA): TGTGCCAGCAGCGCTACGACAGGGGCTAATGAAAAACTGTTTTTT. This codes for CASSATTGANEKLFF.

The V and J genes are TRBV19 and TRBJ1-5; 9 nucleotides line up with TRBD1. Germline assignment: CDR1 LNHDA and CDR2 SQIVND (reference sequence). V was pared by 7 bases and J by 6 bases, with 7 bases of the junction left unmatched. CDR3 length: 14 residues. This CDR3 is CASTEGTGPQPQHF. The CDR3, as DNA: TGTGCCAGTACCGAGGGGACAGGGCCTCAGCCCCAGCATTTT.

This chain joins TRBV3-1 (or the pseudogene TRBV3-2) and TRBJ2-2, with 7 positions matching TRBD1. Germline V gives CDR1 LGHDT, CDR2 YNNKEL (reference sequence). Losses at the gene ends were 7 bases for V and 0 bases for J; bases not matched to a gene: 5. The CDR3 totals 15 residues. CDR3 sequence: CASTRQGTNTGELFF. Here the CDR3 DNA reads TGTGCCAGCACCAGACAGGGTACGAACACCGGGGAGCTGTTTTTT.

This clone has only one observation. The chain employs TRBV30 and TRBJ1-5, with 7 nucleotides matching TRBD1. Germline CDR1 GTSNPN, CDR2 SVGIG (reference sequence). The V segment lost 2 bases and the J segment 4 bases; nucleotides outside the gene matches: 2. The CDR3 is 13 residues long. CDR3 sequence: CAWSQQGNQPQHF. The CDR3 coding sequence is TGTGCCTGGAGTCAACAGGGGAATCAGCCCCAGCATTTT.

The CDR3 loop is CASSREREAYNEQFF. The CDR3 DNA reads TGTGCCAGCAGCAGGGAGCGGGAGGCTTACAATGAGCAGTTCTTC. The V and J genes are TRBV5-4 and TRBJ2-1; 9 nucleotides align to TRBD2. From germline, CDR1 is SGHNT and CDR2 YYREEE (reference sequence). V dropped 4 bases and J dropped 4; count of bases not matched to a gene: 6. The CDR3 totals 15 residues.

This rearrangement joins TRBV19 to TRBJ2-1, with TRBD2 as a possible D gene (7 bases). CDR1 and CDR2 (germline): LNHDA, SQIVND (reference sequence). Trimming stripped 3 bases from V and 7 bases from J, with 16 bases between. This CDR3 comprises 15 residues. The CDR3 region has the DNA TGTGCCAGTAGTATCCCCGAGGGGGGGTGGAATGAGCAGTTCTTC. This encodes CASSIPEGGWNEQFF.

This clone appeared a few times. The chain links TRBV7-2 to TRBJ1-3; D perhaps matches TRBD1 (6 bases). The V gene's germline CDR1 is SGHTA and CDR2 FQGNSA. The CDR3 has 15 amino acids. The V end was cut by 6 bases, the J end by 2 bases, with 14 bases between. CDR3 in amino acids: CASSQQGGTGNTIYF. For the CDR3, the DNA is TGTGCCAGCAGTCAACAGGGTGGGACTGGAAACACCATATATTTT.

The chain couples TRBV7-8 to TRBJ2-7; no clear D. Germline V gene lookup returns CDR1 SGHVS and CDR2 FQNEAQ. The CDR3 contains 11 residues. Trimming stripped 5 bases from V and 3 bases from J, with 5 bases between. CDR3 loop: CASSPLYEQYF. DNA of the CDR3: TGTGCCAGCAGCCCCCTCTACGAGCAGTACTTC.

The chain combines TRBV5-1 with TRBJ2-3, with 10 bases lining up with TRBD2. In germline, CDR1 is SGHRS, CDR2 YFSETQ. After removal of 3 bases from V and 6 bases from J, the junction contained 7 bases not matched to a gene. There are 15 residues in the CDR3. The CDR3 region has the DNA TGCGCCAGCAGCTACCAGCGGGAGGGCCTTGATACGCAGTATTTT. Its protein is CASSYQREGLDTQYF.

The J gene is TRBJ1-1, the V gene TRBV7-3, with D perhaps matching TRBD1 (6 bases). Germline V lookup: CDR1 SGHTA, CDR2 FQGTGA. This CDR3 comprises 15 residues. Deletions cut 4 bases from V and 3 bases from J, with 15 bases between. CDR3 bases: TGTGCCAGCAGCTCCACAGGGAGTCTGGACACTGAAGCTTTCTTT. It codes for CASSSTGSLDTEAFF.

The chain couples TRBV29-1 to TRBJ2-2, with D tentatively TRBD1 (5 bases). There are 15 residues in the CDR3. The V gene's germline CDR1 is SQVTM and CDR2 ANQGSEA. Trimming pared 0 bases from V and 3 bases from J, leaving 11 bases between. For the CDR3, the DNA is TGCAGCGTTGAAGAAGGGGCTAGGTACACCGGGGAGCTGTTTTTT. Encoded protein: CSVEEGARYTGELFF.

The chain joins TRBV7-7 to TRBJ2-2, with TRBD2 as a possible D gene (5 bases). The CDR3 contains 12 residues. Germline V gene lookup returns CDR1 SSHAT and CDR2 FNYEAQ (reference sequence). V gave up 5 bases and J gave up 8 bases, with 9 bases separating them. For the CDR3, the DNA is TGTGCCAGCAGCGGCCCGGGGGGGGAGCTGTTTTTT. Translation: CASSGPGGELFF.

The CDR3 DNA sequence: TGTGCCAGTACCCTAAGCGGGGGCTCCTACAATGAGCAGTTCTTC. This encodes CASTLSGGSYNEQFF. V and J are TRBV19 and TRBJ2-1; 8 bases align to TRBD2. The V gene's germline CDR1 is LNHDA and CDR2 SQIVND (reference sequence). The CDR3 is made up of 15 amino acids. The junction had 5 bases not matched to a gene; V was cut back by 7 bases and J by 0 bases. The full variable domain, in which reference TRBV19 and TRBJ2-1 provide the parts outside the CDR3, is DGGITQSPKYLFRKEGQNVTLSCEQNLNHDAMYWYRQDPGQGLRLIYYSQIVNDFQKGDIAEGYSVSREKKESFPLTVTSAQKNPTAFYLCASTLSGGSYNEQFFGPGTRLTVL.

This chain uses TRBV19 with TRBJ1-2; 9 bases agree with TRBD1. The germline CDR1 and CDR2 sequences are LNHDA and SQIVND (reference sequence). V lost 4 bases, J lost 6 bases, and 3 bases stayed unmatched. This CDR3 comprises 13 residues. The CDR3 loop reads CASSNRGLHGYTF. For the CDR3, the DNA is TGTGCCAGTAGTAACAGGGGGCTACATGGCTACACCTTC.